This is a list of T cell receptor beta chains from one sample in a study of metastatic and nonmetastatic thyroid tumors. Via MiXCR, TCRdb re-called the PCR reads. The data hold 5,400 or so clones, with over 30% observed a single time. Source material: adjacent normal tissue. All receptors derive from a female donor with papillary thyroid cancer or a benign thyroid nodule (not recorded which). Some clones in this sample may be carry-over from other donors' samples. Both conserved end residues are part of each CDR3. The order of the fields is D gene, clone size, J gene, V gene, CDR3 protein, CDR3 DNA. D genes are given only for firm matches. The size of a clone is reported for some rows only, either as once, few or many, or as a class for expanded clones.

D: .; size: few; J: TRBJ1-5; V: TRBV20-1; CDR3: CSARAGINQPQHF; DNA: TGCAGTGCTAGGGCAGGGATCAATCAGCCCCAGCATTTT
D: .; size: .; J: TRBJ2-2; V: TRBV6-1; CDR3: CASMRGVTTQGELFF; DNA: TGTGCCAGCATGAGGGGAGTTACCACCCAGGGGGAGCTGTTTTTT
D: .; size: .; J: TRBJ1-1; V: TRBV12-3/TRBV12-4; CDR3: CASSPTVGAVGVTEAFF; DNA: TGTGCCAGCAGTCCAACAGTGGGCGCGGTCGGTGTGACTGAAGCTTTCTTT
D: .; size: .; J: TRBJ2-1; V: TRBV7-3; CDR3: CASSLGGPTYNEQFF; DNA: TGTGCCAGCAGTCTCGGAGGGCCTACCTACAATGAGCAGTTCTTC
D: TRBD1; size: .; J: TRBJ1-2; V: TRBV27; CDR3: CASSLDGQGPHYGYTF; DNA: TGTGCCAGCAGTTTAGATGGACAGGGCCCCCATTATGGCTACACCTTC
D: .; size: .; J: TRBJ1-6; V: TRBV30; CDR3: CAWKKGAIPSPLHF; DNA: TGTGCCTGGAAGAAGGGAGCTATACCCTCACCCCTCCACTTT
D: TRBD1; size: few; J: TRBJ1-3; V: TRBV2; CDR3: CASIETVTGSAGNTIYF; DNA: TGTGCCAGCATTGAAACCGTGACAGGGAGCGCTGGAAACACCATATATTTT
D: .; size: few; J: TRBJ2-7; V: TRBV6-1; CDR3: CASKQIGSSYEQYF; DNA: TGTGCCAGCAAGCAGATCGGAAGCTCCTACGAGCAGTACTTC
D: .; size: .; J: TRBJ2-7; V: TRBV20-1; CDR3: CSAPSEGGTYEQYF; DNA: TGCAGTGCCCCTTCTGAGGGCGGGACCTACGAGCAGTACTTC
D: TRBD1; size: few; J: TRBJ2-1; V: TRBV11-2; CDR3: CASSSRQGASGNEQFF; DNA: TGTGCCAGCAGCTCGAGACAGGGGGCCAGCGGCAATGAGCAGTTCTTC
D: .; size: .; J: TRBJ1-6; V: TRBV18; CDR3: CASSPGGDDSPLHF; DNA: TGTGCCAGCTCACCAGGGGGAGATGATTCACCCCTCCACTTT
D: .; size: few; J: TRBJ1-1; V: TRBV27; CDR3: CASISPANTEAFF; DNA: TGTGCCAGCATTTCCCCCGCGAACACTGAAGCTTTCTTT
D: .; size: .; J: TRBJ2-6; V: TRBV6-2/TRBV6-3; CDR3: CASMGGSSGANVLTF; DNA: TGTGCCAGCATGGGGGGCTCCTCTGGGGCCAACGTCCTGACTTTC
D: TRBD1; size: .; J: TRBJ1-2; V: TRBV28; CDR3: CASSSTGRGYGYTF; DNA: TGTGCCAGCAGTTCGACAGGGAGGGGCTATGGCTACACCTTC
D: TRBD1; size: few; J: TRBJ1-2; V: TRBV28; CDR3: CASSSGQETTNYGYTF; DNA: TGTGCCAGCAGCTCGGGACAGGAAACAACTAACTATGGCTACACCTTC
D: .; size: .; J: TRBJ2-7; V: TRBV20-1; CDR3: CSARVDPSYEQYF; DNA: TGCAGTGCTAGAGTAGATCCATCCTACGAGCAGTACTTC
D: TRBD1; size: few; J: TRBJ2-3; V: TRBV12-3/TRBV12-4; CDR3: CASSFQIGTGLGDTQYF; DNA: TGTGCCAGCAGTTTCCAGATCGGGACAGGCCTTGGGGATACGCAGTATTTT
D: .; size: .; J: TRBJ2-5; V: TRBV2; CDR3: CASSGRQQETQYF; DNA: TGTGCCAGCAGTGGACGTCAGCAGGAGACCCAGTACTTC
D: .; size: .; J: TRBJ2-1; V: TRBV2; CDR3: CASSEEARSNEQFF; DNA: TGTGCCAGCAGTGAAGAAGCCCGAAGCAATGAGCAGTTCTTC
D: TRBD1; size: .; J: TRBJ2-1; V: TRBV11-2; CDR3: CASSLSGGTEQFF; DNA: TGTGCCAGCAGCTTATCAGGGGGCACTGAGCAGTTCTTC
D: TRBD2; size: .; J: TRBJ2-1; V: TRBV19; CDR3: CASSIRREVRNEQFF; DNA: TGTGCCAGTAGTATTCGGCGGGAGGTCCGGAATGAGCAGTTCTTC
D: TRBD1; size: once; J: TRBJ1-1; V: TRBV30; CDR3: CAWHRGRDTEAFF; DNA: TGTGCCTGGCACAGGGGGCGGGACACTGAAGCTTTCTTT
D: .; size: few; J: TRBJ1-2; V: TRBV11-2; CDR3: CASSFGGGDVYGYTF; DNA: TGTGCCAGCAGCTTCGGTGGAGGTGACGTCTATGGCTACACCTTC
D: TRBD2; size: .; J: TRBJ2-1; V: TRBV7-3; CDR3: CASSLMTLAGGGEQFF; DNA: TGTGCCAGCAGCTTAATGACCCTAGCGGGAGGTGGTGAGCAGTTCTTC
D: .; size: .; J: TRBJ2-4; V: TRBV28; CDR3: CASRSRGQQNIQYF; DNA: TGTGCCAGCAGATCACGGGGGCAACAAAACATTCAGTACTTC
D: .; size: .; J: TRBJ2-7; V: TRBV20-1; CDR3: CSAAPGGTVWEQYF; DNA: TGCAGTGCCGCCCCTGGCGGGACAGTCTGGGAACAGTACTTC
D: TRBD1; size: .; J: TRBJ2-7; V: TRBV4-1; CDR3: CASSQDPGQGASYEQYF; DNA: TGCGCCAGCAGCCAAGATCCGGGACAGGGGGCGTCCTACGAGCAGTACTTC
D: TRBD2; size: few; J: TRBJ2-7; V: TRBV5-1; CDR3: CASSPGLAGGLSYEQYF; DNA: TGCGCCAGCAGCCCCGGACTAGCGGGAGGCCTCTCCTACGAGCAGTACTTC
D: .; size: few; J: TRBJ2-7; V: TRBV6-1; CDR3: CASSESTGYEQYF; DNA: TGTGCCAGCAGTGAATCGACAGGCTACGAGCAGTACTTC
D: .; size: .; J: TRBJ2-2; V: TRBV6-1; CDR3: CANMRGVTTQGELFF; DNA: TGTGCCAACATGAGGGGAGTTACTACACAAGGGGAGCTGTTTTTT
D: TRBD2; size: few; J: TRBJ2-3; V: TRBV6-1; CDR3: CASSPRAGGSTDTQYF; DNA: TGTGCCAGCAGTCCCCGGGCGGGAGGAAGCACAGATACGCAGTATTTT
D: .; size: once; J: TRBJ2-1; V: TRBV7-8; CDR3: CASSVHADYNEQFF; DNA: TGTGCCAGCAGCGTACACGCGGACTACAATGAGCAGTTCTTC
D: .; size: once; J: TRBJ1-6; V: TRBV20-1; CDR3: CSARVGGASSYNSPLHF; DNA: TGCAGTGCTAGAGTAGGCGGGGCGAGCTCCTATAATTCACCCCTCCACTTT
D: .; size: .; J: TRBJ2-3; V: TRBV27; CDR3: CASRTGAVDTQYF; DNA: TGTGCCAGCAGAACAGGAGCGGTAGATACGCAGTATTTT
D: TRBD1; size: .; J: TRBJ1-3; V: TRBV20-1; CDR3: CSASLDRGQNTIYF; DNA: TGCAGTGCTAGCCTGGACAGGGGGCAGAACACCATATATTTT
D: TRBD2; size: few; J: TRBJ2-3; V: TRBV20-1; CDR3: CSANSLGLAEEDTQYF; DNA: TGCAGTGCTAATAGCCTGGGGCTAGCGGAAGAAGATACGCAGTATTTT
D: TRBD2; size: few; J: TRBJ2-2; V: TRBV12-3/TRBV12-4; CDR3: CASSLVFGSGRAEELFF; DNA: TGTGCCAGCAGTTTAGTTTTCGGTAGCGGGAGGGCGGAGGAGCTGTTTTTT
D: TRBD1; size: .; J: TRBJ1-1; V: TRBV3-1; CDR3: CASFQQGGTEAFF; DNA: TGTGCCAGCTTCCAACAGGGGGGCACTGAAGCTTTCTTT
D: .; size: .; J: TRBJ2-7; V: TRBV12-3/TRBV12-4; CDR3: CASSLGGFEQYF; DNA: TGTGCCAGCAGTTTAGGAGGTTTCGAGCAGTACTTC
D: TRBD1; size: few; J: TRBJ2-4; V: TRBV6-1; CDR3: CASSQATGGEAKNIQYF; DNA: TGTGCCAGCAGCCAAGCTACAGGGGGAGAAGCCAAAAACATTCAGTACTTC
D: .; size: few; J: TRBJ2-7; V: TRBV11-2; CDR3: CASRIFDEQYF; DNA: TGTGCCAGCAGGATTTTCGACGAGCAGTACTTC
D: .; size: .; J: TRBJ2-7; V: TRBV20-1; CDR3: CSARDEGGLHEQYF; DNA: TGCAGTGCTAGAGATGAAGGGGGGCTGCACGAGCAGTACTTC
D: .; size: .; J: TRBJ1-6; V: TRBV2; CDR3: CASSETGRARGSPLHF; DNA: TGTGCCAGCAGTGAAACGGGCAGGGCAAGAGGTTCACCCCTCCACTTT
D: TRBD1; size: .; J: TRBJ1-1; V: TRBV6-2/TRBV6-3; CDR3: CASSTIQGQVFRRNTEAFF; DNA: TGTGCCAGCAGTACAATCCAAGGACAGGTATTTCGACGAAACACTGAAGCTTTCTTT
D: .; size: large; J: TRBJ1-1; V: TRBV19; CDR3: CASSTLEYGEAFF; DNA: TGTGCCAGTAGTACCCTCGAGTATGGTGAAGCTTTCTTT
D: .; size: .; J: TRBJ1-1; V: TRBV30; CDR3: CAWSLGGTEAFF; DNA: TGTGCCTGGAGTCTGGGAGGAACTGAAGCTTTCTTT
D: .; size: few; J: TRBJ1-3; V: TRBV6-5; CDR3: CASSYSTGNTIYF; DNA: TGTGCCAGCAGTTACTCCACGGGCAACACCATATATTTT
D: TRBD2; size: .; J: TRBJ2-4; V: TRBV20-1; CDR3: CSARDTSGSGNIQYF; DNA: TGCAGTGCTAGAGACACTAGCGGGAGCGGAAACATTCAGTACTTC
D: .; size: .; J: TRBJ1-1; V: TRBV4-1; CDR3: CASSQVMDTEAFF; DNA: TGCGCCAGCAGCCAAGTAATGGATACTGAAGCTTTCTTT